The text below deals with one TCR beta chain. The antigen is unknown. This entry comes from a study of cytomegalovirus exposure and HLA in healthy donors. Study conclusions and caveats: Most TCR sequences proved rare, with some public TCRs found in many donors. A few CMV-associated chains were confirmed in vitro to be specific for CMV antigens.

PCR employed 60 Vbeta and 13 Jbeta primers. Authors' data handling: Later analysis identified tens of millions of unique TCR beta chains, about 10 million shared. The repertoire was sequenced with immunoSEQ multiplex PCR; TCRdb's copy has only in-frame clones and lacks some. V and J calls and clone size follow that table, whereas D and trimming were derived from the DNA. The sample yields 210,000 or so clones, 70% to 80% seen once. This TCR was sampled from a man in his forties in good health and CMV-seronegative. Sample: PBMCs.

Written as DNA, the CDR3 is TGTGCCACCAGCAGAGATTTCCCACTCCTAAGCACAGATACGCAGTATTTT. Amino acids: CATSRDFPLLSTDTQYF. The genes are TRBV15 and TRBJ2-3, with D uncertain. V lost 0 bases, J lost 0 bases, and 13 bases lay in between. Germline assignment: CDR1 LNHNV and CDR2 YYDKDF (reference sequence). CDR3 length: 17 amino acids.